This T cell receptor beta chain appears in the sequencing data of a study of a mutant IDH1 vaccine in newly diagnosed glioma. At the level of the study: Previous treatment comprised radiotherapy, temozolomide, or both, mostly both.

This table comes from immunoSEQ multiplex PCR, and its TCRdb copy is limited to in-frame clones, with some not included. This table has tens of thousands of clones, around 81% appearing once. Documented time point: week 35, safety follow-up. The study gave 300 ug of mutant IDH1 20-mer peptide per vaccine dose, with topical imiquimod. Donors' newly diagnosed IDH1-mutant WHO grade 3 or 4 astrocytomas lacked nuclear ATRX. J was trimmed by 1 base and V by 4 bases; bases with no gene match: 9. Germline CDR1 and CDR2: SGHRS and YFSETQ. The CDR3 is 16 amino acids. Concerning this clone: The antigen remains unidentified.

The material was PBMCs, obtained from a glioma patient whose treatment included an IDH1 peptide vaccine. The sequence came from a man aged 40-55 years with glioma. This rearrangement joins TRBV5-1 to TRBJ1-1; 8 bases line up with TRBD1. The CDR3 reads CASSPVGGTGNTEAFF. In DNA form, the CDR3 reads TGCGCCAGCAGCCCCGTGGGAGGGACAGGGAACACTGAAGCTTTCTTT.